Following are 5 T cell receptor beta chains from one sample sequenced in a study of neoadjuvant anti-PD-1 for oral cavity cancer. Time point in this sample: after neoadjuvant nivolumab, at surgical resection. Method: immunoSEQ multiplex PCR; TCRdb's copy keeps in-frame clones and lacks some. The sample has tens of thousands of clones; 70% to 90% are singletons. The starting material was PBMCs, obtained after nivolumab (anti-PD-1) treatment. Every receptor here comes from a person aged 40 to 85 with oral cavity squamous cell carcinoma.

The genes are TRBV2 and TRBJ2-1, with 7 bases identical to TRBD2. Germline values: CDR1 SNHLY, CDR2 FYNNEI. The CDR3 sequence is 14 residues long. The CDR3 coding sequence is TGTGTCACACGCCGGGGGGACCCGTACAATGAGCAGTTCTTC. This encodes CVTRRGDPYNEQFF.

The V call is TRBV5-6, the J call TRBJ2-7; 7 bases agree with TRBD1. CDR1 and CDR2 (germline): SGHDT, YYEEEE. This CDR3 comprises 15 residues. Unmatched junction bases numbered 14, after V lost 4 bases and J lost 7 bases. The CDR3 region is CASSPVDLTGREQYF. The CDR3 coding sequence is TGTGCCAGCAGCCCGGTGGATCTGACAGGGAGAGAGCAGTACTTC.

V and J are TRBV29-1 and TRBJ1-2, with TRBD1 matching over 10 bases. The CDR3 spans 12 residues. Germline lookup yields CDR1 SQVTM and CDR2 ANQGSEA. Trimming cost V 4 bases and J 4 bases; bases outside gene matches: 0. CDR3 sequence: CSVGTGGYGYTF. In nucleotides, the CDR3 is TGCAGCGTTGGGACAGGGGGCTATGGCTACACCTTC. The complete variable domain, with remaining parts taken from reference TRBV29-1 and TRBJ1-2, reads SAVISQKPSRDICQRGTSLTIQCQVDSQVTMMFWYRQQPGQSLTLIATANQGSEATYESGFVIDKFPISRPNLTFSTLTVSNMSPEDSSIYLCSVGTGGYGYTFGSGTRLTVV.

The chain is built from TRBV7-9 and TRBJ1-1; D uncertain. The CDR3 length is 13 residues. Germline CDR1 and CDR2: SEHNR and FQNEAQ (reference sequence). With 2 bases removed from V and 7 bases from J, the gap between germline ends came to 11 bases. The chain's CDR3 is CASSLNTEDEAFF. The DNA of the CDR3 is TGTGCCAGCAGCTTAAACACTGAGGATGAAGCTTTCTTT. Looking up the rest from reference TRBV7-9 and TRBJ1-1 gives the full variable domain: DTGVSQNPRHKITKRGQNVTFRCDPISEHNRLYWYRQTLGQGPEFLTYFQNEAQLEKSRLLSDRFSAERPKGSFSTLEIQRTEQGDSAMYLCASSLNTEDEAFFGQGTRLTVV.

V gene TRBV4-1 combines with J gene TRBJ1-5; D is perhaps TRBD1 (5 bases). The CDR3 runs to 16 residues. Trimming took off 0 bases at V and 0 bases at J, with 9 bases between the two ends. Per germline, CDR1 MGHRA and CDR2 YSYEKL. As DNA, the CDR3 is TGCGCCAGCAGCCAAGAGGGAGGGGCTAGCAATCAGCCCCAGCATTTT. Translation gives CASSQEGGASNQPQHF.